This T cell receptor (beta chain) was found in a study of patients and donors after allogeneic stem cell transplantation. TCRdb recomputed calls from the RT-PCR reads with MiXCR, one row per CDR3 protein. The data show 390,000 or so distinct CDR3 sequences, roughly 17% seen once. This CDR3 has 13 amino acids. Germline V gives CDR1 SGDLS, CDR2 YYNGEE. Deletions cut 0 bases from V and 5 bases from J, with 6 bases between. Sequenced material: blood, either unsorted or a sorted T cell fraction (not recorded which). This TCR was sampled from a human donor who was either an allogeneic HSCT recipient or a stem cell or donor lymphocyte infusion donor (not recorded which). It is not recorded whose cells these are; they may come from a transplant donor. The chain is built from TRBV9 and TRBJ1-5; D unresolved. CDR3 nucleotides: TGTGCCAGCAGCGTAGTCCCCGATCAGCCCCAGCATTTT. Protein: CASSVVPDQPQHF.